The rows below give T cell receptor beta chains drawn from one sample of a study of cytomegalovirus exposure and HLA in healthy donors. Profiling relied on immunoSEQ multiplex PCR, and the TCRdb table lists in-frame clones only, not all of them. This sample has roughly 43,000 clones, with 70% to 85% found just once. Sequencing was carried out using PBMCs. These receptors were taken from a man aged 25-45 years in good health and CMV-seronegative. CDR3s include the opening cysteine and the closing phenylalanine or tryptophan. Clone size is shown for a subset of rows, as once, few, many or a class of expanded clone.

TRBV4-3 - CASSQGSAEGAGEQYF
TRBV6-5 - CASSPGQGVWYGYTF
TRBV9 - CASSVGPGLAMNIQYF
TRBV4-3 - CASSQDSFRAAEAFF
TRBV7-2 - CASSLYGGMYEQYF
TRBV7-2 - CASSVTGTSGKNIQYF
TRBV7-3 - CASSARQGGWASGRSGANVLTF
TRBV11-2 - CASSLGTSGFDSYEQYF
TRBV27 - CASSPHSGRVPYEQYF
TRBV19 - CASSIIGGQGTNTEAFF
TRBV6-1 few CASRGNNRGGGGYTF
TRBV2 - CASSPGQGPYEQYF
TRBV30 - CAWSVGGLDTDTQYF
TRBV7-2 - CASSLEISDTQYF
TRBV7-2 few CASSRDRYYGYTF
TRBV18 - CASSPQRTGQNSPLHF
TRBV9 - CASSYTSGPGRTGELFF
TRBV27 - CASSLGGGTGTYSYNSPLHF
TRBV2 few CASRQQVSNYGYTF
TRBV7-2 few CASTRQGTKNIQYF
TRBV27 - CASSLTGGNYGYTF
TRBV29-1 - CSVDRWGRESGYTF
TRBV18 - CASSPQANNYEQYF
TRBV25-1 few CASSESGHQETQYF
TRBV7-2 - CASSLAIEVGAKENEQFF
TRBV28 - CASSFGTGGWGGETQYF
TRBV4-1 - CASSQDLESGRGREQYF
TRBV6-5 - CASQGLAGVGTQYF
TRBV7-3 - CASSLRPAGGYTDTQYF